The following is a T cell receptor (beta chain) sequence with its context. Germline-derived CDR1 and CDR2 are SGDLS and YYNGEE. Trimming removed 1 base from V and 6 bases from J; junction bases left unmatched: 12. The CDR3 runs to 17 residues. The data were obtained in a study of blood T cell repertoires in COVID-19. As for the study in general: Samples came from the United States, Italy and Spain, spanning acute and convalescent COVID-19. PBMCs, B-cell-depleted T cells, or T cells were the source of the cDNA or gDNA that made up the material.

Profiling relied on immunoSEQ multiplex PCR, and the TCRdb table lists in-frame clones only, not all of them. The sample lists tens of thousands of clones, about 91% seen once, with approximately 6.8% in the top ten. This TCR was recovered from a woman in her seventies with acute or convalescent COVID-19. Sequences were obtained from peripheral blood. J is TRBJ1-1 and V is TRBV9, with 10 bases fitting TRBD1. The CDR3 protein is CASSVSGDRGQDAEAFF. In DNA form, the CDR3 reads TGTGCCAGCAGCGTATCCGGAGACAGGGGGCAGGACGCTGAAGCTTTCTTT.